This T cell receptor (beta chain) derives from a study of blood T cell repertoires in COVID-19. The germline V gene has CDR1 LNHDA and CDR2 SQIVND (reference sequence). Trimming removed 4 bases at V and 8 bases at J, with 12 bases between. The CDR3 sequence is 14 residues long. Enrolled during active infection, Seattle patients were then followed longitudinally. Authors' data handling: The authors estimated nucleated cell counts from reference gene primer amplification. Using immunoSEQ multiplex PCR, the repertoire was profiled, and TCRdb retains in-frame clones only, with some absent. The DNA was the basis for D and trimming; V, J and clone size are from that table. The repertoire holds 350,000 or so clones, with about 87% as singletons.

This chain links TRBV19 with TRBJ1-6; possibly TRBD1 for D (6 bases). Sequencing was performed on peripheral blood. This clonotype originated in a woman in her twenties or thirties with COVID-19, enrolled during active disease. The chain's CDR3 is CASSTGEIYSPLHF. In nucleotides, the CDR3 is TGTGCCAGTAGTACAGGGGAAATTTATTCACCCCTCCACTTT.